Listed below are T cell receptor beta chains from one sample, sequenced in a study of OX40 agonist ivuxolimab in advanced cancers. Profiling relied on immunoSEQ multiplex PCR, and the TCRdb table lists in-frame clones only, not all of them. Here the sample spans about 51,000 clones, about nine tenths being singletons. This sample comprised CD4+ or CD8+ T cells sorted from blood, obtained in a trial of the OX40 agonist ivuxolimab. These receptors were obtained from an adult with an advanced solid tumor such as melanoma, head and neck, liver or kidney cancer. The CDR3 runs from the conserved cysteine through the conserved F or W. D genes are given only for firm matches. Expanded clones are given a class, and other clones once, few, many or no size at all.

V gene: TRBV6-1; J gene: TRBJ2-7; D gene: -; clone size: few; CDR3 DNA: TGTGCCAGCAGTGAACATCGAGACGACGAGCAGTACTTC; CDR3 protein: CASSEHRDDEQYF
V gene: TRBV4-2; J gene: TRBJ2-1; D gene: -; clone size: -; CDR3 DNA: TGTGCCAGCAGATTTCTCGGGGGGCGGAACAATGAGCAGTTCTTC; CDR3 protein: CASRFLGGRNNEQFF
V gene: TRBV5-3; J gene: TRBJ1-5; D gene: -; clone size: -; CDR3 DNA: TGTGCCAGAAGCTGGCCCCGCAGGGGTAATCAGCCCCAGCATTTT; CDR3 protein: CARSWPRRGNQPQHF
V gene: TRBV18; J gene: TRBJ2-7; D gene: -; clone size: -; CDR3 DNA: TGTGCCAGCTCAGAGGCAGCTAGTACCTACGAGCAGTACTTC; CDR3 protein: CASSEAASTYEQYF
V gene: TRBV30; J gene: TRBJ1-1; D gene: -; clone size: few; CDR3 DNA: TGTGCCTGGAGTGCCCCAGGGTTCACTGAAGCTTTCTTT; CDR3 protein: CAWSAPGFTEAFF
V gene: TRBV5-1; J gene: TRBJ1-6; D gene: -; clone size: -; CDR3 DNA: TGCGCCAGCAGCTACATAGCCGAGGATTCACCCCTCCACTTT; CDR3 protein: CASSYIAEDSPLHF
V gene: TRBV20-1; J gene: TRBJ2-5; D gene: -; clone size: -; CDR3 DNA: TGCAGCCCATTCGTCGGGGAGACCCAGTACTTC; CDR3 protein: CSPFVGETQYF
V gene: TRBV9; J gene: TRBJ2-1; D gene: -; clone size: -; CDR3 DNA: TGTGCCAGCAGCGTAGCGGGCCGCCAGGATGAGCAGTTCTTC; CDR3 protein: CASSVAGRQDEQFF
V gene: TRBV2; J gene: TRBJ1-2; D gene: -; clone size: few; CDR3 DNA: TGTGCCAGCAGTGCCACCTATGGCTACACCTTC; CDR3 protein: CASSATYGYTF
V gene: TRBV7-9; J gene: TRBJ2-5; D gene: -; clone size: -; CDR3 DNA: TGTGCCAGCAGCTTAGCCCAGTGGGAGACCCAGTACTTC; CDR3 protein: CASSLAQWETQYF
V gene: TRBV6-6; J gene: TRBJ2-1; D gene: -; clone size: -; CDR3 DNA: TGTGCCAGCAGTCCCGCCCGGGGCTACAATGAGCAGTTCTTC; CDR3 protein: CASSPARGYNEQFF
V gene: TRBV5-1; J gene: TRBJ1-2; D gene: TRBD1; clone size: -; CDR3 DNA: TGCGCCAGCAGCTTGGAAGACAGGGCTGGCTACACCTTC; CDR3 protein: CASSLEDRAGYTF
V gene: TRBV6-5; J gene: TRBJ1-1; D gene: -; clone size: -; CDR3 DNA: TGTGCCAGCAGTTACAGGGGTAAGGGCACTGAAGCTTTCTTT; CDR3 protein: CASSYRGKGTEAFF
V gene: TRBV7-8; J gene: TRBJ1-5; D gene: -; clone size: -; CDR3 DNA: TGTGCCAGCAGCTTAGGGTTGTTGGGGAGCGGCAATCAGCCCCAGCATTTT; CDR3 protein: CASSLGLLGSGNQPQHF
V gene: TRBV27; J gene: TRBJ2-1; D gene: TRBD1; clone size: -; CDR3 DNA: TGTGCCAGCAGTTTATCTGGGACAGGGAGAGACGAGCAGTTCTTC; CDR3 protein: CASSLSGTGRDEQFF
V gene: TRBV6-5; J gene: TRBJ1-4; D gene: -; clone size: -; CDR3 DNA: TGTGCCAGCAGTCCCTCCTCGGGTGAAAAACTGTTTTTT; CDR3 protein: CASSPSSGEKLFF
V gene: TRBV7-9; J gene: TRBJ2-5; D gene: -; clone size: -; CDR3 DNA: TGTGCCAGCAGCTTAGGACTCCTGGTGACAGGCCAAGAGACCCAGTACTTC; CDR3 protein: CASSLGLLVTGQETQYF
V gene: TRBV7-9; J gene: TRBJ2-7; D gene: -; clone size: -; CDR3 DNA: TGTGCCAGCAGCCCAGACAGGCAGCCACCCTACGAGCAGTACTTC; CDR3 protein: CASSPDRQPPYEQYF
V gene: TRBV2; J gene: TRBJ1-6; D gene: -; clone size: -; CDR3 DNA: TGTGCCAGCAGTGAAGATACAGCAACTGGGTCACCCCTCCACTTT; CDR3 protein: CASSEDTATGSPLHF
V gene: TRBV5-5; J gene: TRBJ2-7; D gene: TRBD1; clone size: -; CDR3 DNA: TGTGCCAGCAGCCCCGGGGTGGGACAGGGTACCTACGAGCAGTACTTC; CDR3 protein: CASSPGVGQGTYEQYF
V gene: TRBV6-1; J gene: TRBJ1-2; D gene: TRBD1; clone size: -; CDR3 DNA: TGTGCCAGCAGTGAGCTACCGGGACAGGCTAACTATGGCTACACCTTC; CDR3 protein: CASSELPGQANYGYTF
V gene: TRBV5-1; J gene: TRBJ2-3; D gene: -; clone size: -; CDR3 DNA: TGCGCCAGCAGCTTGGACGGGAAGGGGCCAGATACGCAGTATTTT; CDR3 protein: CASSLDGKGPDTQYF
V gene: TRBV19; J gene: TRBJ2-3; D gene: -; clone size: -; CDR3 DNA: TGTGCCAGTAGAATGGGGGATAGCACAGATACGCAGTATTTT; CDR3 protein: CASRMGDSTDTQYF
V gene: TRBV2; J gene: TRBJ1-1; D gene: TRBD1; clone size: few; CDR3 DNA: TGTGCCAGCAGTGAACGGACAGGCCAATACACTGAAGCTTTCTTT; CDR3 protein: CASSERTGQYTEAFF
V gene: TRBV4-1; J gene: TRBJ1-4; D gene: -; clone size: -; CDR3 DNA: TGCGCCAGCAGCCGGGCTCCGACGGCAACTAATGAAAAACTGTTTTTT; CDR3 protein: CASSRAPTATNEKLFF
V gene: TRBV7-9; J gene: TRBJ1-5; D gene: TRBD1; clone size: -; CDR3 DNA: TGTGCCAGCAGCTTACAGGGGGCGGTCAATCAGCCCCAGCATTTT; CDR3 protein: CASSLQGAVNQPQHF
V gene: TRBV5-6; J gene: TRBJ2-3; D gene: -; clone size: -; CDR3 DNA: TGTGCCAGCAGCTTAGCGGAAACTGGGCGAGATACGCAGTATTTT; CDR3 protein: CASSLAETGRDTQYF
V gene: TRBV6-5; J gene: TRBJ1-2; D gene: TRBD1; clone size: -; CDR3 DNA: TGTGCCAGCAAGGACAGGGATAAGGATGGCCACACCTTC; CDR3 protein: CASKDRDKDGHTF
V gene: TRBV2; J gene: TRBJ1-5; D gene: -; clone size: -; CDR3 DNA: TGTGCCAGCAGTGGGGGATCTTATAGCAATCAGCCCCAGCATTTT; CDR3 protein: CASSGGSYSNQPQHF
V gene: TRBV18; J gene: TRBJ1-5; D gene: -; clone size: -; CDR3 DNA: TGTGCCAGCTCACCAAAAGGTCCTGGCAATAGCAATCAGCCCCAGCATTTT; CDR3 protein: CASSPKGPGNSNQPQHF
V gene: TRBV30; J gene: TRBJ2-1; D gene: -; clone size: -; CDR3 DNA: TGTGCCGAGGGGAGAGGCTACAATGAGCAGTTCTTC; CDR3 protein: CAEGRGYNEQFF
V gene: TRBV5-4; J gene: TRBJ2-1; D gene: -; clone size: -; CDR3 DNA: TGTGCCAGCAGCTCTCGCAGCTACAATGAGCAGTTCTTC; CDR3 protein: CASSSRSYNEQFF
V gene: TRBV15; J gene: TRBJ1-1; D gene: -; clone size: -; CDR3 DNA: TGTGCCACCAGCAGGGATACTACCAGGGGCACTGAAGCTTTCTTT; CDR3 protein: CATSRDTTRGTEAFF
V gene: TRBV19; J gene: TRBJ2-7; D gene: -; clone size: -; CDR3 DNA: TGTGCCAGTAGTATTCAGGTGCTCGGGAACGAGCAGTACTTC; CDR3 protein: CASSIQVLGNEQYF
V gene: TRBV6-1; J gene: TRBJ2-7; D gene: -; clone size: -; CDR3 DNA: TGTGCCAGCAGGGACGACTACGAGCAGTACTTC; CDR3 protein: CASRDDYEQYF
V gene: TRBV28; J gene: TRBJ2-7; D gene: TRBD2; clone size: -; CDR3 DNA: TGTGCCAGCCGACGTGGGACTAGCGCCTACGAGCAGTACTTC; CDR3 protein: CASRRGTSAYEQYF
V gene: TRBV9; J gene: TRBJ1-2; D gene: -; clone size: -; CDR3 DNA: TGTGCCAGCAGCGTAGGGGAAGGGGTTGGCTACACCTTC; CDR3 protein: CASSVGEGVGYTF
V gene: TRBV4-2; J gene: TRBJ1-1; D gene: TRBD1; clone size: -; CDR3 DNA: TGTGCCAGCAGCTTCCGGGACAGTGAAGCTTTCTTT; CDR3 protein: CASSFRDSEAFF
V gene: TRBV5-5; J gene: TRBJ2-7; D gene: -; clone size: -; CDR3 DNA: TGTGCCAGCAGCTTACGGAGTACCTACGAGCAGTACTTC; CDR3 protein: CASSLRSTYEQYF
V gene: TRBV4-1; J gene: TRBJ2-7; D gene: -; clone size: -; CDR3 DNA: TGCGCCAGCAGCCAATTCAACGGGGAAGAGCAGTACTTC; CDR3 protein: CASSQFNGEEQYF
V gene: TRBV10-3; J gene: TRBJ2-1; D gene: -; clone size: -; CDR3 DNA: TGTGCCATCAGAGTGGCCCCCGAGACTAGTATTTACAATGAGCAGTTCTTC; CDR3 protein: CAIRVAPETSIYNEQFF
V gene: TRBV28; J gene: TRBJ2-5; D gene: TRBD1; clone size: -; CDR3 DNA: TGTGCCAGCAGCTACCCCGGGACAGGCCGCGGGAAGACCCAGTACTTC; CDR3 protein: CASSYPGTGRGKTQYF
V gene: TRBV7-6; J gene: TRBJ2-3; D gene: -; clone size: once; CDR3 DNA: TGTGCCAGCAGCTTAGGGCCCGTTCCTAGCACAGATACGCAGTATTTT; CDR3 protein: CASSLGPVPSTDTQYF
V gene: TRBV30; J gene: TRBJ1-3; D gene: -; clone size: -; CDR3 DNA: TGTGCCTGGACCCTAACTCTAGGACGGGAGTCCTCTGGAAACACCATATATTTT; CDR3 protein: CAWTLTLGRESSGNTIYF
V gene: TRBV11-2; J gene: TRBJ1-2; D gene: -; clone size: -; CDR3 DNA: TGTGCCAGCACCGTGAGTTTGGGGTCTAACTATGGCTACACCTTC; CDR3 protein: CASTVSLGSNYGYTF
V gene: TRBV7-3; J gene: TRBJ2-2; D gene: TRBD2; clone size: -; CDR3 DNA: TGTGCCAGCAGCTTAGTTCGTACTAGCGGGAGTGCGTTCACCGGGGAGCTGTTTTTT; CDR3 protein: CASSLVRTSGSAFTGELFF
V gene: TRBV28; J gene: TRBJ1-3; D gene: -; clone size: -; CDR3 DNA: TGTGCCACCCGCGCGAGGTACTCTGGAAACACCATATATTTT; CDR3 protein: CATRARYSGNTIYF
V gene: TRBV4-1; J gene: TRBJ1-1; D gene: -; clone size: -; CDR3 DNA: TGCGCCAGCATCAGGACGGCGGGGGGGATATGGGACACTGAAGCTTTCTTT; CDR3 protein: CASIRTAGGIWDTEAFF
V gene: TRBV5-5; J gene: TRBJ2-7; D gene: -; clone size: -; CDR3 DNA: TGTGCCAGCAGCCCCCGGGTGAGTAGAGGATACGAGCAGTACTTC; CDR3 protein: CASSPRVSRGYEQYF